This T cell receptor (beta chain) originates from a study of T-cell reconstitution after alpha-beta-depleted transplantation in children listed by TCRdb under 2016. With regard to the full study: T-cell immune reconstitution after TCRalphabeta/CD19-depleted allogeneic hematopoietic cell transplantation in children was quantitatively tracked in the study by means of TCR repertoire profiling.

The meaning of the sample's treatment or condition label: allogeneic hematopoietic cell transplantation with graft depleted of TCRalphabeta T cells and CD19 B cells. Transplant recipients were children who received TCRalphabeta/CD19-depleted allogeneic hematopoietic cell grafts. Preparation of the library involved PCR. The data were produced on an Illumina HiSeq 2500. Molecular barcoding was employed in the preparation of TCR libraries, with unique molecular identifiers being used to normalize TCRbeta repertoire quantification. Starting from the raw public reads, TCRdb applied fastp trimming at Q25, assembled clones with MiXCR and retained in-frame beta chains. Entries are consolidated by CDR3 protein sequence, retaining the most common genes and DNA. This sample comprises 500,000 to 750,000 distinct CDR3 sequences, roughly 13% of them detected only once. The top ten hold approximately 2.1% of the sample.

This clonotype appeared many times. The target of this receptor is not known. No much larger clone exists at a distance of one base, and base qualities are not known. Here V drops 4 bases and J drops 6 bases, and the junction holds 7 bases not matched to any gene. Taken from cysteine to phenylalanine, the CDR3 has 14 residues. The retained sequence is limited to the CDR3, 42 bases, with the frame set at the first base. Based on the germline V gene, the CDR1 and CDR2 sequences are SGHRS and YFSETQ. Overall study outcomes, separate from this receptor: About two months after transplant, the apparently early recovery of alphabetaT-cell counts reportedly depended on just several hundred clones that had expanded rapidly and came from non-depleted graft cells. Over subsequent months, a decline in hyperexpanded clone frequencies was noted, and after one year, T-cell counts and TCRbeta diversity were mostly ascribed to newly produced T cells. In some patients, the high TCRbeta diversity seen at day 60 was put down to recipient T cells and intrathymic progenitors that had survived conditioning.

This TCR was recovered from a male patient between 5 and 17 years old who had a stem cell transplant for acute myeloid leukemia, so the T cells may come from the graft donor. Sequences were derived from PBMCs, mostly from graft donor cells, sampled 360 days after TCRalphabeta/CD19-depleted stem cell transplant. The chain links TRBV5-1 with TRBJ2-1, and TRBD2 matches 7 of the central bases. This receptor carries the CDR3 CASSLTSMSNEQFF. The DNA sequence is TGCGCCAGCAGCCTGACTAGCATGAGCAATGAGCAGTTCTTC.